This TCR beta chain was sequenced during a study of cytotoxic CD8 clonotypes in ibrutinib-treated CLL. Overall study context: Responses comprised about 25 partial and 2 complete; at median roughly 64 months, approximately 15 remained remitted and some twelve progressed. Across samples, productive templates numbered about 240,000 and productive rearrangements reached about 98,000 on average.

Germline-derived CDR1 and CDR2 are MGHDK and SYGVNS. The CDR3 length is 15 residues. V lost 1 base and J 3 bases, leaving 12 bases between the germline ends. Cryopreserved PBMCs were the source of about 1.9 micrograms of genomic DNA, which went to TCR beta libraries. The assay was immunoSEQ multiplex PCR, and TCRdb's table has in-frame clones only and misses some. In the table there are about 200,000 clones, 60% to 80% of which are singletons. The receptor comes from a human donor with chronic lymphocytic leukemia. This sample comprised PBMCs, obtained after 12 months of ibrutinib treatment. This chain joins TRBV25-1 and TRBJ1-1; D remains ambiguous. The CDR3: CASSESVVTDTEAFF. CDR3 nucleotide sequence: TGTGCCAGCAGTGAATCAGTTGTAACAGACACTGAAGCTTTCTTT.